The entry below gives a single T cell receptor beta chain sequence along with its context. The antigen is undetermined. The naive CD8 subset, CD45RO-negative cells positively selected for CCR7, excluded terminally differentiated effector memory CD45RA+ cells. All donors were Caucasian adults living in Nashville, Tennessee. The data are from a study of shared clonotypes between healthy human individuals. Study in general: Three plates each covered CD4 naive and memory; CD8 naive two, CD8 memory one.

Profiled with immunoSEQ multiplex PCR; TCRdb holds only in-frame clones, not every one. The sample has about 2,100,000 clones; about 93% are singletons. Notes on the study in general: A generally larger estimated richness was seen in naive subsets than in memory subsets. In contrast to clonotypes shared by all four donors, non-shared clonotypes had lower generation probabilities.

The germline V and J ends were trimmed by 3 bases and 5 bases, with 13 bases remaining between them. There are 15 residues in the CDR3. Germline CDR1 is SEHNR and CDR2 is FQNEAQ (reference sequence). The clonotype was recovered from a man between 18 and 29 years old in good health. Some clones in this sample may be carry-over from other donors' samples. The rearrangement uses TRBV7-9 and TRBJ2-2; perhaps D is TRBD1 or TRBD2 (5 bases each). What was sequenced was naive CD8+ T cells from PBMCs. The CDR3 is CASSLGPVWTGELFF. In nucleotides, the CDR3 is TGTGCCAGCAGCTTGGGACCAGTGTGGACCGGGGAGCTGTTTTTT.